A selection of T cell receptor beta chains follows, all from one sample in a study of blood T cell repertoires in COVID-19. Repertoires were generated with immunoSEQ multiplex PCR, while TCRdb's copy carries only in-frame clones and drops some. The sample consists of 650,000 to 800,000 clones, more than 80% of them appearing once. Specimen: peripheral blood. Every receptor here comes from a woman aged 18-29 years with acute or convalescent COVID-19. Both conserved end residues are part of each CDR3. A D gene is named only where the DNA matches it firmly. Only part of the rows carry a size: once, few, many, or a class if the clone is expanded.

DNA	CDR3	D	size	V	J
TGTGCCAGCAGCCATGACAGGGGGCTGACTGGGGCCAACGTCCTGACTTTC	CASSHDRGLTGANVLTF	TRBD1	.	TRBV5-5	TRBJ2-6
TGTGCCTGGAGTGTAAGCAGGGGGCTGAGGGAGACCCAGTACTTC	CAWSVSRGLRETQYF	TRBD1	.	TRBV30	TRBJ2-5
TGCAGCGTTGAACCAGGGGTTGAGGGAGATACGCAGTATTTT	CSVEPGVEGDTQYF	.	.	TRBV29-1	TRBJ2-3
TGTGCCAGCAGTACAGACTCTGGGGCCAACGTCCTGACTTTC	CASSTDSGANVLTF	.	.	TRBV6-5	TRBJ2-6
TGTGCCAGCCACATCAGGGCGCAGGGGTCAGATACGCAGTATTTT	CASHIRAQGSDTQYF	.	once	TRBV2	TRBJ2-3
TGCGCCAGCAGGCCCCAGTACCCCTCCTACAATGAGCAGTTCTTC	CASRPQYPSYNEQFF	.	.	TRBV5-1	TRBJ2-1
TGTGCCAGCAGCCCGGACAGGGGTGTCACTGAAGCTTTCTTT	CASSPDRGVTEAFF	TRBD1	.	TRBV5-5	TRBJ1-1
TGTGCCAGCAGTTCACCCGGCGGGGCTTTCTTT	CASSSPGGAFF	.	.	TRBV27	TRBJ1-1
TGTGCCTACGAAGACAGGGGGCTGGGGCAGCCCCAGCATTTT	CAYEDRGLGQPQHF	TRBD1	.	TRBV30	TRBJ1-5
TGCGCCAGCAGCTTGGCCATGGACAGGGGATCCTACGAGCAGTACTTC	CASSLAMDRGSYEQYF	TRBD1	.	TRBV5-1	TRBJ2-7
TGTGCCAGCAGCTTAACACAGGGGACCACTAACTATGGCTACACCTTC	CASSLTQGTTNYGYTF	TRBD1	.	TRBV5-6	TRBJ1-2
TGTGCCAGCAGCTTGGCGCCTCCACGGAGCTCTGGAAACACCATATATTTT	CASSLAPPRSSGNTIYF	.	.	TRBV5-5	TRBJ1-3
TGTGCCAGCAGTTATGGGACACAGGGCTACACCTTC	CASSYGTQGYTF	.	few	TRBV6-5	TRBJ1-2
TGTGCCAGCAGCTTAGTGGTACAGGGTCGAACGTACTTC	CASSLVVQGRTYF	.	.	TRBV11-1	TRBJ2-7
TGTGCCAGCAGCGAGGGGCCGAGCTCCTATAATTCACCCCTCCACTTT	CASSEGPSSYNSPLHF	.	.	TRBV9	TRBJ1-6
TGTGCCAGCAGCCAGATCAGCGGGTTGGGCAATCAGCCCCAGCATTTT	CASSQISGLGNQPQHF	.	once	TRBV5-6	TRBJ1-5
TGTGCCAGCAGCATGGGACAGGGGTATGAAAAACTGTTTTTT	CASSMGQGYEKLFF	TRBD1	.	TRBV7-8	TRBJ1-4
TGTGCCAGCCCCTTCCAGGGGGCTGGGGCTTTCTTT	CASPFQGAGAFF	TRBD1	.	TRBV11-3	TRBJ1-1
TGTGCCAGCAGCGCAGAGCAGGGTAGCAATCAGCCCCAGCATTTT	CASSAEQGSNQPQHF	.	few	TRBV7-2	TRBJ1-5
TGCGCCAGCAGCTTGGCCAGGGAGGGAACAGGCCCCCTGTGGCCCCAGCATTTT	CASSLAREGTGPLWPQHF	.	.	TRBV5-1	TRBJ1-5